The 16 T cell receptor beta chains in this list originate from one sample, sequenced in a study of blood T cells in healthy people across ages. It was with a sample-barcoded 5' primer and a J-beta primer mix that a second PCR of about 6 to 12 cycles was run. A single record per CDR3 protein comes from TCRdb applying MiXCR to the 5' RACE reads. The table includes about 1.8 million distinct CDR3 sequences, around 48% detected once. Input material: blood. These receptor sequences come from a woman aged 35 to 49 in good health.

This clonotype was seen a few times. The chain recombines TRBV4-1 with TRBJ2-1, with 8 bases fitting TRBD2. This CDR3 is 14 amino acids long. Germline V gene lookup returns CDR1 MGHRA and CDR2 YSYEKL. V shed 1 base, J shed 8 bases, and the junction held 4 bases outside the gene matches. This CDR3 is CASSQGRGGDEQFF. CDR3 nucleotide sequence: TGCGCCAGCAGCCAAGGCCGGGGGGGCGATGAGCAGTTCTTC.

This clonotype was seen more than once but under ten times. The chain recombines TRBV20-1 with TRBJ2-7; 10 bases are a match to TRBD1. Germline V gene sequence: CDR1 DFQATT, CDR2 SNEGSKA (reference sequence). This CDR3 is built from 13 residues. Trimming took 6 bases from V and 10 from J; bases not matched to a gene: 12. As DNA, the CDR3 is TGCAGTGCGCCGACAGGGGGCATATTCGACCAGTACTTC. It yields the protein CSAPTGGIFDQYF.

The chain carries TRBV20-1 and TRBJ2-7; D may be TRBD2 (5 bases). Trimming pared 0 bases from V and 3 bases from J, leaving 9 bases between. This CDR3 is built from 13 residues. Germline CDR1 and CDR2: DFQATT and SNEGSKA (reference sequence). Written as DNA, the CDR3 is TGCAGTGCTAGAGAAGAAGGGAGCTACGAGCAGTACTTC. Its translation: CSAREEGSYEQYF.

There are a few counts of this clonotype. J is TRBJ1-1 and V is TRBV4-1; 11 bases agree with TRBD1. This CDR3 spans 17 amino acids. Trimming removed 4 bases from V and 1 base from J; junction bases left unmatched: 8. Germline V lookup: CDR1 MGHRA, CDR2 YSYEKL. CDR3 in DNA: TGCGCCAGCAGCCCGGACAGGGGGCGAATTGAGAACACTGAAGCTTTCTTT. Residues: CASSPDRGRIENTEAFF.

This chain links TRBV7-2 with TRBJ2-5; possibly TRBD2 for D (6 bases). Near its end, the DNA agrees better with TRBJ2-1, so the J call may be wrong. Germline V gene data show CDR1 as SGHTA and CDR2 as FQGNSA. This CDR3 spans 15 amino acids. CDR3 nucleotides: TGTGCCAGCAGCTTAGACCCGACTAGACAAGAGACCCAGTTCTTC. It yields the protein CASSLDPTRQETQFF.

This chain joins TRBV27 and TRBJ1-2; D call uncertain. V lost 5 bases to trimming and J lost 3 bases, with 10 bases between them. There are 13 residues in the CDR3. The germline CDR1 and CDR2 sequences are MNHEY and SMNVEV (reference sequence). CDR3 amino acids: CASSPGRHYGYTF. Written as DNA, the CDR3 is TGTGCCAGCAGTCCGGGCCGTCACTATGGCTACACCTTC.

The V and J genes are TRBV6-2 or TRBV6-3 and TRBJ2-3, with a tentative D call TRBD2 (6 bases). The CDR3 sequence is 15 residues long. V lost 7 bases, J lost 2 bases, and 16 bases lay in between. Looked up from germline, CDR1 is MNHEY and CDR2 is SVGEGT. The CDR3 DNA reads as TGTGCCAGCACGGGGCGGGGAGGTTACACAGATACGCAGTATTTT. Translating gives CASTGRGGYTDTQYF.

The CDR3 here is CSAADRLTSTDTQYF. CDR3 bases: TGCAGTGCAGCTGACAGGTTAACTAGCACAGATACGCAGTATTTT. The genes are TRBV20-1 and TRBJ2-3; D possibly corresponds to TRBD1 (6 bases). The CDR3 length is 15 residues. Trimming shortened V by 6 bases and J by 0 bases, and 16 bases separated the two germline ends. The germline V gene has CDR1 DFQATT and CDR2 SNEGSKA (reference sequence).

The V gene is TRBV6-4, the J gene TRBJ2-1; D is undetermined. CDR3 length: 15 amino acids. The V gene lost 6 bases and the J gene lost 1 base, with 13 bases spanning the gap. Germline CDR1 and CDR2: MRHNA and SNTAGT. In nucleotides, the CDR3 is TGTGCCAGCAGCCTACACCAAAATTCCTACAATGAGCAGTTCTTC. Its protein is CASSLHQNSYNEQFF.

This chain uses TRBV6-2 or TRBV6-3 with TRBJ2-7; 8 bases map to TRBD1. After removal of 6 bases from V and 3 bases from J, the junction contained 7 bases not matched to a gene. The CDR3 has 14 residues. CDR1 and CDR2 from the germline V gene are MNHEY and SVGEGT. The CDR3 nucleotides are TGTGCCAGCAGCATACTGGGACAGGTCTACGAGCAGTACTTC. Its protein is CASSILGQVYEQYF.

This chain uses TRBV20-1 with TRBJ2-4; 10 bases map to TRBD1. This CDR3 comprises 15 residues. Germline V gene data show CDR1 as DFQATT and CDR2 as SNEGSKA (reference sequence). The junction had 6 bases not matched to a gene; V was cut back by 6 bases and J by 1 base. In DNA form, the CDR3 reads TGCAGTGCCGGCCGGACAGGGGGGGCCAAAAACATTCAGTACTTC. It specifies CSAGRTGGAKNIQYF.

This clonotype occurred a few times. V and J are TRBV2 and TRBJ1-2; perhaps TRBD1 as D (5 bases). V was cut by 6 bases and J by 5 bases, with 13 bases left in between. Germline V gene lookup returns CDR1 SNHLY and CDR2 FYNNEI. There are 13 residues in the CDR3. The CDR3 loop reads CASSQTAPYGYTF. CDR3 nucleotides: TGTGCCAGCAGCCAGACAGCCCCTTATGGCTACACCTTC.

This clonotype was observed a few times. This chain links TRBV7-2 with TRBJ2-1; D possibly matches TRBD1 or TRBD2 (5 bases each). Germline V gene lookup returns CDR1 SGHTA and CDR2 FQGNSA. The ends were cut back, 1 base at V and 10 bases at J, with 11 bases in the middle. This CDR3 is built from 13 residues. The CDR3 protein is CASSLGGPKEQFF. The CDR3 DNA reads TGTGCCAGCAGCTTAGGGGGACCCAAAGAGCAGTTCTTC.

The chain links TRBV20-1 to TRBJ1-1; 7 nucleotides agree with TRBD1. CDR1 is DFQATT, CDR2 SNEGSKA, per germline (reference sequence). The CDR3 totals 13 residues. V dropped 6 bases and J dropped 5; count of bases not matched to a gene: 9. Written as DNA, the CDR3 is TGCAGTGCCCAGACAGGGTGGGGGACTGAAGCTTTCTTT. Translated, it gives CSAQTGWGTEAFF.

The chain has TRBV4-3 and TRBJ2-7; 8 bases line up with TRBD2. The J call may be wrong; the DNA end is better matched by TRBJ2-5. The CDR3 spans 19 residues. From germline, CDR1 is LGHNA and CDR2 YSLEER. The DNA of the CDR3 is TGCGCCAGCAGCCAAGTTGAAAGTAGGAGTAGCGGGGAGGGGGAGACCCAGTACTTC. It codes for CASSQVESRSSGEGETQYF.

This clonotype has more than one count but fewer than ten. The chain employs TRBV5-6 and TRBJ2-5, with TRBD1 as a possible D gene (5 bases). CDR1 is SGHDT, CDR2 YYEEEE, per germline. The length of the CDR3 is 14 residues. V shed 4 bases and J shed 2 bases, with 12 bases lying between them. Here the CDR3 DNA reads TGTGCCAGCAGCGCCTCGACAGTGCAAGAGACCCAGTACTTC. It codes for CASSASTVQETQYF.